Below are 32 T cell receptor beta chains sequenced from a single sample in a study of regulatory T cells in long-lasting Graves disease listed by TCRdb under 2021. Interpreted using the paper, the time point label stands for: newly diagnosed GD, antithyroid drugs for less than 3 months. For both TCR sequencing and RNA sequencing, RNA was extracted from PBMCs using TRIzol. Library prep was done by multiplex PCR. TCRdb shows the sequencer as Illumina HiSeq 4000. To build TCR beta libraries, CDR3 regions were amplified by Arm-PCR using iRepertoire HTBI primers. Clones were called with MiXCR by TCRdb after fastp trimmed the public reads at Q25, and only in-frame beta chains were retained. Rows merge per CDR3 protein into single entries with the most common DNA and genes. The sample profile shows 350,000 to 450,000 distinct CDR3 sequences; approximately 15% of them were found once. 7.8% of the sample rests with the top ten.

These data also formed part of another study, on T cells in Graves' hyperthyroidism and ophthalmopathy.

The input for sequencing was peripheral blood mononuclear cells (PBMCs), taken at new diagnosis, from a patient treated with antithyroid drugs. The receptors come from a woman in her thirties or forties with Graves disease. Donor details come from another sample of the same person, matched by shared clones.

The J gene is TRBJ2-7, the V gene TRBV19, with 12 positions matching TRBD2. CDR1 is LNHDA, CDR2 SQIVND, per germline (reference sequence). V lost 4 bases, J lost 5 bases, and 6 bases stayed unmatched. The CDR3 runs to 15 residues. CDR3 loop: CASSTSRTSGNEQYF. The DNA for the CDR3 is TGTGCCAGTAGTACCTCCCGGACTAGCGGGAACGAGCAGTACTTC. The complete variable domain, with remaining parts taken from reference TRBV19 and TRBJ2-7, reads DGGITQSPKYLFRKEGQNVTLSCEQNLNHDAMYWYRQDPGQGLRLIYYSQIVNDFQKGDIAEGYSVSREKKESFPLTVTSAQKNPTAFYLCASSTSRTSGNEQYFGPGTRLTVT.

This clonotype was recorded at least ten times. The CDR3 nucleotides are TGTGCCAGCAGCTTAGCCAGGGCAGCCTACGAGCAGTACTTC. Amino acid sequence: CASSLARAAYEQYF. The chain has TRBV11-2 and TRBJ2-7, with D perhaps TRBD1 (5 bases). Trimming pared 1 base from V and 2 bases from J, leaving 9 bases between. The CDR3 runs 14 residues. Germline CDR1 SGHAT, CDR2 FQNNGV.

Comments on this clonotype: Since no conserved phenylalanine or tryptophan closes the CDR3, a read error is the likely cause. The chain has TRBV18 and TRBJ1-4, with D possibly matching TRBD1 (6 bases). Germline-derived CDR1 and CDR2 are KGHSH and LQKENI. CDR3 size: 14 residues. The CDR3 reads CVSSPNRANEKLFL. DNA for the CDR3: TGTGTCAGCTCACCCAACAGGGCCAATGAAAAACTGTTTTTG.

This clonotype has at least ten counts. V is TRBV5-6 and J is TRBJ2-5; weak D call: TRBD2 (5 bases). Germline V CDR1 and CDR2: SGHDT, YYEEEE. V dropped 4 bases and J dropped 5 bases, with 18 bases sitting between them. The CDR3 loop spans 15 amino acids. The CDR3 loop is CASSKAREIRETQYF. The CDR3 DNA is TGTGCCAGCAGCAAAGCACGGGAAATTCGGGAGACCCAGTACTTC.

As concerns this clonotype: A much larger clone differs from this one at a single base, so this may be a read error. The chain combines TRBV29-1 with TRBJ2-4; D not certain. Trimming pared 4 bases from V and 2 bases from J, leaving 12 bases between. Looked up from germline, CDR1 is SQVTM and CDR2 is ANQGSEA. This CDR3 has 14 amino acids. The DNA of the CDR3 is TGCAGCGTTGGGTTGCTGGGTCCCAAAAACATTCAGTACTTC. Protein sequence: CSVGLLGPKNIQYF. The full variable domain, with the rest looked up from reference TRBV29-1 and TRBJ2-4, is SAVISQKPSRDICQRGTSLTIQCQVDSQVTMMFWYRQQPGQSLTLIATANQGSEATYESGFVIDKFPISRPNLTFSTLTVSNMSPEDSSIYLCSVGLLGPKNIQYFGAGTRLSVL.

This clonotype was detected ten times or more. The V call is TRBV12-3 or TRBV12-4, the J call TRBJ2-1, with D possibly being TRBD1 (5 bases). With 6 bases removed from V and 1 base from J, the gap between germline ends came to 10 bases. The CDR3 is made up of 14 amino acids. The CDR3 reads CASSSQGSYNEQFF. Here the CDR3 DNA reads TGTGCCAGCAGCTCTCAGGGATCCTACAATGAGCAGTTCTTC.

This clonotype was counted between two and nine times. The chain uses TRBV28 and TRBJ1-2; TRBD1 might be the D (5 bases). Trimming pared 1 base from V and 8 bases from J, leaving 11 bases between. This CDR3 has 13 amino acids. The germline V gene encodes CDR1 MDHEN and CDR2 SYDVKM. The CDR3 nucleotides are TGTGCCAGCAGTTTATTCGGGGGGTTGGGCTACACCTTC. Translation gives CASSLFGGLGYTF.

This clonotype was detected a few times. A read error may explain this, as a much larger clone is one base away. The chain uses TRBV11-3 and TRBJ2-5; unclear D gene. The CDR3 extends over 14 amino acids. Germline CDR1 is SGHNT and CDR2 is YENEEA. CDR3 coding DNA: TGTGCCAGCAGCTTAGACAGGCTTTTGGAGACCCAGCACTTC. The encoded protein is CASSLDRLLETQHF.

This chain joins TRBV7-9 and TRBJ2-5; TRBD2 might be the D (5 bases). V was cut by 5 bases and J by 7 bases, with 11 bases left in between. CDR1 and CDR2 from the germline V gene are SEHNR and FQNEAQ (reference sequence). The CDR3 loop spans 12 amino acids. Here the CDR3 reads CASSVDRGTQYF. The CDR3 DNA reads as TGTGCCAGCAGCGTGGACCGGGGGACCCAGTACTTC.

This clonotype was seen a few times. The rearrangement uses TRBV4-1 and TRBJ1-1, with D possibly TRBD1 on 5 matching bases. CDR3 length: 17 amino acids. Germline CDR1 reads MGHRA; CDR2 reads YSYEKL. V shed 0 bases and J shed 5 bases, with 19 bases lying between them. CDR3 bases: TGCGCCAGCAGCCAAGATATATCGGGACCCCGAGGGACTGAAGCTTTCTTT. It encodes CASSQDISGPRGTEAFF.

The V gene is TRBV5-6, the J gene TRBJ2-5, with D unclear. V lost 2 bases to trimming and J lost 5 bases, with 7 bases between them. This CDR3 has 12 amino acids. Per the germline V gene, CDR1 is SGHDT and CDR2 is YYEEEE. The CDR3 region is CASSFGRETQYF. CDR3 nucleotide sequence: TGTGCCAGCAGCTTCGGCAGGGAGACCCAGTACTTC.

This clonotype was observed many times. The chain carries TRBV10-3 and TRBJ1-6; D call uncertain. Germline V lookup: CDR1 ENHRY, CDR2 SYGVKD. CDR3 length: 16 residues. The V end was cut by 4 bases, the J end by 7 bases, with 17 bases between. For the CDR3, the DNA is TGTGCCATCAGTGCACCCGGCCTCTCTGGGAATTCACCCCTCCACTTT. Protein: CAISAPGLSGNSPLHF.

This clonotype has at least ten counts. An end of the junction does not agree with germline; a read error may underlie this. This rearrangement joins TRBV5-1 to TRBJ2-1; 7 positions agree with TRBD2. The CDR3 extends over 17 amino acids. From germline, CDR1 is SGHRS and CDR2 YFSETQ. CDR3 coding DNA: TGCGCCAGCAGCGCCGACAGTCTTGGCGGGAGAGAGAATGATCAGTTCTTC. This translates into CASSADSLGGRENDQFF.

There are many counts of this clonotype. The rearrangement uses TRBV3-1 and TRBJ2-5; tentative D call: TRBD2 (5 bases). Germline V CDR1 and CDR2: LGHDT, YNNKEL (reference sequence). The CDR3 contains 13 residues. V was cut by 2 bases and J by 5 bases, with 9 bases left in between. The CDR3 DNA sequence: TGTGCCAGCAGCCAAACTAGTTTGGAGACCCAGTACTTC. Protein: CASSQTSLETQYF.

This clonotype was counted many times. The V call is TRBV2, the J call TRBJ2-7, with 10 bases fitting TRBD1. This CDR3 region has 16 residues. After removal of 7 bases from V and 5 bases from J, the junction contained 14 bases not matched to a gene. CDR1 is SNHLY, CDR2 FYNNEI, per germline. The CDR3 DNA is TGTGCCAGCAACCGAAATGGACAGGGGGTCAGTAACGAGCAGTACTTC. The encoded protein is CASNRNGQGVSNEQYF.

At least ten counts were recorded for this clonotype. The J gene is TRBJ1-5, the V gene TRBV2; TRBD1 matches at 9 bases. Germline V gene lookup returns CDR1 SNHLY and CDR2 FYNNEI. Trimming cost V 3 bases and J 0 bases; bases outside gene matches: 15. The CDR3 is 20 residues long. CDR3 sequence reads: CASSEPSGTGSSYSNQPQHF. CDR3 coding DNA: TGTGCCAGCAGTGAGCCGAGCGGGACAGGGAGTAGCTATAGCAATCAGCCCCAGCATTTT.

This sequence joins TRBV19 and TRBJ1-5; 8 positions match TRBD1. Per the germline V gene, CDR1 is LNHDA and CDR2 is SQIVND (reference sequence). The CDR3 totals 15 residues. The V segment lost 5 bases and the J segment 7 bases; nucleotides outside the gene matches: 10. The CDR3 DNA is TGTGCCAGTAGTCCCCTTACAGGGGGTGGCCAGCCCCAGCATTTT. This codes for CASSPLTGGGQPQHF.

This clonotype has a handful of counts. The chain couples TRBV20-1 to TRBJ2-7, with 10 bases fitting TRBD2. The junction had 1 base not matched to a gene; V was cut back by 6 bases and J by 2 bases. This CDR3 has 12 amino acids. Germline CDR1 reads DFQATT; CDR2 reads SNEGSKA (reference sequence). This CDR3 is CSAGTSAYEQYF. DNA of the CDR3: TGCAGTGCAGGGACTAGCGCCTACGAGCAGTACTTC.

There are a few counts of this clonotype. The V gene is TRBV24-1, the J gene TRBJ2-2; the D gene is possibly TRBD1 (6 bases). The V gene's germline CDR1 is KGHDR and CDR2 SFDVKD. V dropped 3 bases and J dropped 0 bases, with 13 bases sitting between them. The CDR3 extends over 17 amino acids. CDR3 sequence (DNA): TGTGCCACCAGTGATCAACAGGGTAGAACGAACACCGGGGAGCTGTTTTTT. Translating it yields CATSDQQGRTNTGELFF.

About this clonotype itself: A single base separates this from a much larger clone, so it may be a read error. The chain carries TRBV6-1 and TRBJ2-7; TRBD1 agrees at 8 bases. Germline V gene data show CDR1 as MNHNS and CDR2 as SASEGT. With V trimmed by 5 bases and J by 6 bases, 18 bases remained unmatched. This CDR3 is built from 17 residues. The DNA for the CDR3 is TGTGCCAGCAGTCCGGCTCCGTGGACAGGGAGGTCCCGCGAGCAGTACTTC. Translation: CASSPAPWTGRSREQYF.

This clonotype appeared many times. The chain combines TRBV5-8 with TRBJ1-5, with 7 bases lining up with TRBD1. Germline values: CDR1 SGHTS, CDR2 YDEGEE. The J segment lost 5 bases and the V segment lost 0 bases, leaving 2 bases of the junction unmatched. This CDR3 contains 14 residues. CDR3 nucleotide sequence: TGTGCCAGCAGCTTGGGACAGGGCCATCAGCCCCAGCATTTT. Translation: CASSLGQGHQPQHF.

The sample holds a few counts of this clonotype. The chain has TRBV19 and TRBJ2-1; 7 nucleotides agree with TRBD1. The CDR3 is made up of 14 amino acids. Germline loops: CDR1 LNHDA, CDR2 SQIVND (reference sequence). The trim removed 1 base at V and 8 bases at J, leaving 5 bases unmatched. CDR3 bases: TGTGCCAGTAGTATAGCGGGAAGGGGGCATGAGCAGTTCTTC. Its protein is CASSIAGRGHEQFF.

This clonotype came up many times. The gene calls are TRBV7-9 and TRBJ2-7; tentative D call: TRBD2 (6 bases). The CDR3 runs to 15 residues. V gave up 5 bases and J gave up 0 bases, with 14 bases separating them. Germline CDR1 reads SEHNR; CDR2 reads FQNEAQ (reference sequence). In nucleotides, the CDR3 is TGTGCCAGCAGCGCAACGGACGGGAGCTCCTACGAGCAGTACTTC. This codes for CASSATDGSSYEQYF.

A single count supports this clonotype. With a far larger clone one base away, a read error is the likely cause. The chain links TRBV7-3 to TRBJ2-1, with 10 bases matching TRBD2. Germline V lookup: CDR1 SGHTA, CDR2 FQGTGA. This CDR3 is built from 16 residues. The CDR3 spells CASSPTTSGMSVEKFF. The CDR3 nucleotides read TGTGCCAGCAGCCCTACAACTAGCGGGATGTCGGTTGAGAAGTTCTTC.

Remarks on this clonotype: This may stem from a read error, because a much larger clone lies one nucleotide away. J is TRBJ2-1 and V is TRBV12-3 or TRBV12-4; TRBD2 agrees at 7 bases. There are 16 residues in the CDR3. This CDR3 reads CASSLGGSTSYNEQLF. CDR3 DNA: TGTGCCAGCAGTTTGGGCGGGAGCACCTCCTACAATGAGCAGCTCTTC.

The V and J genes are TRBV4-3 and TRBJ2-3, with 8 bases that match TRBD2. The CDR3 runs to 13 residues. The ends lost 8 bases at V and 4 bases at J; junction bases unmatched: 5. Per germline, CDR1 LGHNA and CDR2 YSLEER. CDR3 amino acids: CASSGGGADTQYF. The CDR3 nucleotides are TGCGCCAGCTCCGGGGGGGGGGCAGATACGCAGTATTTT.

Ten or more counts support this clonotype. The rearrangement uses TRBV2 and TRBJ2-1, with a weak D call TRBD1 (6 bases). V dropped 4 bases and J dropped 0 bases, with 13 bases sitting between them. CDR3 length equals 16 residues. Germline loops: CDR1 SNHLY, CDR2 FYNNEI. The CDR3 DNA reads as TGTGCCAGCAGTGGCCGGGACACAAGCTCCTACAATGAGCAGTTCTTC. Protein product: CASSGRDTSSYNEQFF.

There are many counts of this clonotype. In DNA form, the CDR3 reads TGTGCCAGCAGTCCCCTGTCTGTCCAAGAGACCCAGTACTTC. Protein product: CASSPLSVQETQYF. V is TRBV6-1 and J is TRBJ2-5, with D unclear. Germline V CDR1 and CDR2: MNHNS, SASEGT. The CDR3 length is 14 residues. V dropped 5 bases and J dropped 1 base, with 11 bases sitting between them.

This clonotype was recorded at least ten times. The chain couples TRBV27 to TRBJ1-4, with TRBD1 matching over 9 bases. V lost 7 bases and J lost 3; bases outside the gene matches: 6. Germline-derived CDR1 and CDR2 are MNHEY and SMNVEV (reference sequence). The CDR3 consists of 15 residues. As DNA, the CDR3 is TGTGCCAGCAAGGGACAGGGCACCCCTAATGAAAAACTGTTTTTT. It codes for CASKGQGTPNEKLFF.

This clonotype appeared many times. J is TRBJ2-1 and V is TRBV28; 12 bases align to TRBD2. CDR1 and CDR2 (germline): MDHEN, SYDVKM. Trimming removed 2 bases from V and 0 bases from J; junction bases left unmatched: 5. The CDR3 spans 18 residues. The CDR3 loop is CASSLGLAGWNSYNEQFF. As DNA, the CDR3 is TGTGCCAGCAGTTTAGGACTAGCGGGGTGGAACTCCTACAATGAGCAGTTCTTC.

As DNA, the CDR3 is TGTGCCCCAACGGGGGGGGGGGCGCGGGATGAAAAACTGTTTTTT. Amino acid sequence: CAPTGGGARDEKLFF. The chain employs TRBV27 and TRBJ1-4; maybe TRBD1 (6 bases). The CDR3 is 15 residues long. V was trimmed by 11 bases and J by 6 bases, leaving 22 bases between them. Germline values: CDR1 MNHEY, CDR2 SMNVEV (reference sequence).

This clonotype was observed many times. The chain recombines TRBV6-1 with TRBJ2-1; no definite D call. Looked up from germline, CDR1 is MNHNS and CDR2 is SASEGT. The ends were cut back, 7 bases at V and 0 bases at J, with 10 bases in the middle. This CDR3 is built from 14 residues. The CDR3 reads CASKVPSSYNEQFF. The CDR3 coding sequence is TGTGCCAGCAAGGTCCCTAGCTCCTACAATGAGCAGTTCTTC.